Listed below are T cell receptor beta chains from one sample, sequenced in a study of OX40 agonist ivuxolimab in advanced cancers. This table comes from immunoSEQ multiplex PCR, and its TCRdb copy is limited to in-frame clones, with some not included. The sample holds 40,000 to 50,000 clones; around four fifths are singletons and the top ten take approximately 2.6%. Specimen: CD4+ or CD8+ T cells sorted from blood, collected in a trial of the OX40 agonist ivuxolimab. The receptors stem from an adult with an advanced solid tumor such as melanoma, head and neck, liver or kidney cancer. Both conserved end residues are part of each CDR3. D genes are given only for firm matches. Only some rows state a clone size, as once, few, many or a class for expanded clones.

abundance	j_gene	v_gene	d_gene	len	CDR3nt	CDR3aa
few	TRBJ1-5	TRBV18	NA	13	TGTGCCAGCTCATTACATAGCAATCAGCCCCAGCATTTT	CASSLHSNQPQHF
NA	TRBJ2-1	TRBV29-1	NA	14	TGCAGCGTTGAAGTAGGGGTACTCTACAATGAGCAGTTCTTC	CSVEVGVLYNEQFF
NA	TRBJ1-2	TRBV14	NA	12	TGTGCCAGCAGCCCCCCCTTCTATGGCTACACCTTC	CASSPPFYGYTF
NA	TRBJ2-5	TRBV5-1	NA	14	TGCGCCAGCAGCTTACCCGGTCTAGGAGAGACCCAGTACTTC	CASSLPGLGETQYF
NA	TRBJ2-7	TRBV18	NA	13	TGTGCCAGCTCCCCCTACGGGAGCCCCGAGCAGTACTTC	CASSPYGSPEQYF
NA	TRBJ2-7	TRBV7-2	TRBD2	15	TGTGCCAGCAGCTCCGGACTAGCGCCCGGCTACGAGCAGTACTTC	CASSSGLAPGYEQYF
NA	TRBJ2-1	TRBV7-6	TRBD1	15	TGTGCCAGCAGCCATGGGCAGGGGGCAGGGAATGAGCAGTTCTTC	CASSHGQGAGNEQFF
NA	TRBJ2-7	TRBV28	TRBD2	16	TGTGCCAGCAGTTTAGGGGGTAGCGGGAGAGCCTACGAGCAGTACTTC	CASSLGGSGRAYEQYF
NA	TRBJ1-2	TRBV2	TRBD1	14	TGTGCCACCCGGAGACCCGGGACAGGGCATGGCTACACCTTC	CATRRPGTGHGYTF
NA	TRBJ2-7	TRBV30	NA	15	TGTGCCTGGAGCCCCCTGACAGGCCTCTCCTACGAGCAGTACTTC	CAWSPLTGLSYEQYF
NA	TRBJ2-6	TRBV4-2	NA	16	TGTGCCAGCAGCCAAGATCGCAGTTCTGGGGCCAACGTCCTGACTTTC	CASSQDRSSGANVLTF
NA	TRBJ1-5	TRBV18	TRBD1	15	TGTGCCAGCTCCGGACGGGACAGGTGGGGTCAGCCCCAGCATTTT	CASSGRDRWGQPQHF
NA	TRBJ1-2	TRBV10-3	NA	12	TGTGCCTCCAAGGAGGGGAGCGATGGCTACACCTTC	CASKEGSDGYTF
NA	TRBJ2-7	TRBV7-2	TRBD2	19	TGTGCCAGCAGCCCCTTCTGGGGCGGCGGGAGGGCCCTCGAAGCCGAGCAGTACTTC	CASSPFWGGGRALEAEQYF
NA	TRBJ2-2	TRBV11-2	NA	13	TGTGCCAGCAGCTTAGAACTCACCGGGGAGCTGTTTTTT	CASSLELTGELFF
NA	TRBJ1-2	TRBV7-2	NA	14	TGTGCCAGCAGCTTAGTACAGTTGGACTATGGCTACACCTTC	CASSLVQLDYGYTF
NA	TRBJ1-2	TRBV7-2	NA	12	TGTGCCAGCAGCTTAGCTAGAGATGGCTACACCTTC	CASSLARDGYTF
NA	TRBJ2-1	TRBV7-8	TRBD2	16	TGTGCCAGCAGTCCTCCTAGCGGGAGGGGTTACAATGAGCAGTTCTTC	CASSPPSGRGYNEQFF
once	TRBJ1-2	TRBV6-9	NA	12	TGTGCCAGCATAGGGGCTACCTATGGCTACACCTTC	CASIGATYGYTF
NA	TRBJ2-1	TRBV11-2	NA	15	TGTGCCAGCAGCCCCCGAGCGGCCGACTACAATGAGCAGTTCTTC	CASSPRAADYNEQFF
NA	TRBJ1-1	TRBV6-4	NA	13	TGTGCCAGCAGTGACTCTGACAGCGCTGAAGCTTTCTTT	CASSDSDSAEAFF
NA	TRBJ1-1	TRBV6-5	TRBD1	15	TGTGCCAGCAGTTACTCCGGGACAGGGAGGGAGCAAGCTTTCTTT	CASSYSGTGREQAFF
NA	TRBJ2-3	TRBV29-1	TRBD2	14	TGCAGCGTTGGAACTAGCGGGAACACAGATACGCAGTATTTT	CSVGTSGNTDTQYF
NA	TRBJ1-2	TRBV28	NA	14	TGTGCCAGCACCCCGGGGGTAGAAGGAAGAGGCTACACCTTC	CASTPGVEGRGYTF
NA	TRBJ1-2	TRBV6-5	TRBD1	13	TGTGCCAGCACTCGACAGGGAAACTATGGCTACACCTTC	CASTRQGNYGYTF
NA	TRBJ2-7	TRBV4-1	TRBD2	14	TGCGCCAGCAGCCAGCCGGGACTAGGAAACGAGCAGTACTTC	CASSQPGLGNEQYF
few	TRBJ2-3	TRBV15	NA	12	TGTGCCACCAGCAGAGACCACGATACGCAGTATTTT	CATSRDHDTQYF
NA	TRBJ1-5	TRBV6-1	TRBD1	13	TGTGCCAGCAGGACTGGGACAGTTCAGCCCCAGCATTTT	CASRTGTVQPQHF
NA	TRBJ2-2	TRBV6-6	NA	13	TGTGCCAGCAAAGTAGTGAACACCGGGGAGCTGTTTTTT	CASKVVNTGELFF
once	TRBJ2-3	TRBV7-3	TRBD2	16	TGTGCCAGCAGCACCGGGACTAGCGGACGCACAGATACGCAGTATTTT	CASSTGTSGRTDTQYF
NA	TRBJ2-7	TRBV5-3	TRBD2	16	TGTGCCAGAAGCTTTATAATAGCGGGAGGGGGCAACGAGCAGTACTTC	CARSFIIAGGGNEQYF
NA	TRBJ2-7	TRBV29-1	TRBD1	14	TGCAGCGTTGGAAGGGACAGGGGGCCATATGAGCAGTACTTC	CSVGRDRGPYEQYF
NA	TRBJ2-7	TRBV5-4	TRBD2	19	TGTGCCAGCAGCAGGGGGACCGGGACTAGCGGGAGGCGAGTAGACGAGCAGTACTTC	CASSRGTGTSGRRVDEQYF
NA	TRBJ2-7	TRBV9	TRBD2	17	TGTGCCAGCAGCGTCGGGGCGGCGGGAGGCTTCTCCTACGAGCAGTACTTC	CASSVGAAGGFSYEQYF
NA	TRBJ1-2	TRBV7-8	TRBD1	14	TGTGCCAGCAGCTTAGTAGGGACAGCATATGGCTACACCTTC	CASSLVGTAYGYTF
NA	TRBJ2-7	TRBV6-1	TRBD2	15	TGTGCCAGCAGTTCGGGACTAGCGGGGAACTACGAGCAGTACTTC	CASSSGLAGNYEQYF
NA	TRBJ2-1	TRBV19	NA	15	TGTGCCAGTAGTATAGGTCTAGCGAAATACAATGAGCAGTTCTTC	CASSIGLAKYNEQFF
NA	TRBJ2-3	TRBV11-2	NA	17	TGTGCCAGCAGCTCCCCCTTAGATGGTTCCCTCACAGATACGCAGTATTTT	CASSSPLDGSLTDTQYF
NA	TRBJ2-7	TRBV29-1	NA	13	TGCAGCGTCACCTGGGACGGCATATACGAGCAGTACTTC	CSVTWDGIYEQYF
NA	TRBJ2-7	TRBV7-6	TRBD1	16	TGTGCCAGCAGCTTAGCGGCACAGGGGTCCTTCTACGAGCAGTACTTC	CASSLAAQGSFYEQYF
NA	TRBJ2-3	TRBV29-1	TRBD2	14	TGCAGCGTGACCGGGACTAGCGGCACAGATACGCAGTATTTT	CSVTGTSGTDTQYF
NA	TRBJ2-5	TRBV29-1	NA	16	TGCAGCGTTGAGCGACTACAGGGCTCGGGGCAAGAGACCCAGTACTTC	CSVERLQGSGQETQYF
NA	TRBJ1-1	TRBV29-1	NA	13	TGCAGCGTCGAAACTAAATTAAACCGTGAAGCTTTCTTT	CSVETKLNREAFF
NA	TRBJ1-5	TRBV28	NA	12	TGTGCCAGTAGGAATAGCAATCAGCCCCAGCATTTT	CASRNSNQPQHF
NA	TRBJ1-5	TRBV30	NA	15	TGTGCCTGGAGTGCATCTTATGTTAGCAATCAGCCCCAGCATTTT	CAWSASYVSNQPQHF
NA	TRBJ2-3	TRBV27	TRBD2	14	TGTGCCAGCAGTTCAGCGGGAGTGACAGATACGCAGTATTTT	CASSSAGVTDTQYF
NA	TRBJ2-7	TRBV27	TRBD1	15	TGTGCCAGCAGTTACAGGGGACAGAGCCTCTACGAGCAGTACTTC	CASSYRGQSLYEQYF
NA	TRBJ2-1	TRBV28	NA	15	TGTGCCAGCAGTTTACTTTCTCGGAGGTACAATGAGCAGTTCTTC	CASSLLSRRYNEQFF
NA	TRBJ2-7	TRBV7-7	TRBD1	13	TGTGCTAGCAGCTTAGACAGGGGCTACGAGCAGTACTTC	CASSLDRGYEQYF
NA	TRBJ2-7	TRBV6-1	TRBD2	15	TGTGCCAGCAGCGGCGGACTAGCGGGGACCTACGAGCAGTACTTC	CASSGGLAGTYEQYF
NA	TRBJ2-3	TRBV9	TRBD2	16	TGTGCCAGCAGCGCTCTGGGCGGGAGTCCCGCAGATACGCAGTATTTT	CASSALGGSPADTQYF
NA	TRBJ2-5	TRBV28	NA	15	TGTGCCAGCAGTTTTTATCGGACAGCCGAGGAGACCCAGTACTTC	CASSFYRTAEETQYF
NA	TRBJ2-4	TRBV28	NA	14	TGTGCCAGCAGCACAGACAGGTCGCAGTTCATTCAGTACTTC	CASSTDRSQFIQYF
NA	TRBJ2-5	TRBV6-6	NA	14	TGTGCCAGCAGCCTGGATGCGGGTAGGGAGACCCAGTACTTC	CASSLDAGRETQYF
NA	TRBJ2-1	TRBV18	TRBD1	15	TGTGCCAGCTCGCTCCGACAGGGTACTAGGGATGAGCAGTTCTTC	CASSLRQGTRDEQFF